What follows is one TCR beta chain and its context. The authors' processing: Estimation of nucleated cell counts relied on the amplification of reference gene primers. Profiling relied on immunoSEQ multiplex PCR, and the TCRdb table lists in-frame clones only, not all of them. V, J and clone size derive from that table, while D and trimming were established from the DNA sequence. The sample has 200,000 to 300,000 clones, approximately 86% seen once; the top ten hold roughly 3.1%. This CDR3 comprises 15 residues. V dropped 5 bases and J dropped 4 bases, with 18 bases sitting between them. Germline lookup yields CDR1 SGHAT and CDR2 FQNNGV. This specimen comes from a study of blood T cell repertoires in COVID-19. Turning to the study itself: Samples came from the United States, Italy and Spain, spanning acute and convalescent COVID-19. T cells, B-cell-depleted T cells, or PBMCs supplied cDNA or gDNA.

Participants were aged about 18 to 100 years from around 24 US areas. Sequencing input: PBMCs or T cells enriched from blood (not recorded which). This receptor was taken from a woman aged 40-49 years with acute COVID-19. The V gene is TRBV11-2, the J gene TRBJ2-7; maybe TRBD2 (6 bases). The CDR3 bases are TGTGCCAGCAGCGACGGGCCAACCGGGGGATACGAGCAGTACTTC. The encoded protein is CASSDGPTGGYEQYF.